This TCR beta chain was found in a study of control samples from healthy donors and cancer patients. Libraries were prepared by immunoSEQ multiplex PCR; TCRdb keeps only in-frame clonotypes and omits some of them. The sample gives around 110,000 clones, around 91% of which show up once; about 1.1% is in the top ten. With 1 base removed from V and 2 bases from J, the gap between germline ends came to 12 bases. Germline V CDR1 and CDR2: MGHRA, YSYEKL. CDR3 length equals 16 residues. Material for sequencing was PBMCs. The TCR sequence derives from a woman aged 45-59 years with colorectal cancer. V and J are TRBV4-1 and TRBJ1-5, with D hard to call. CDR3 residues: CASSQGFGRGNQPQHF. CDR3 DNA sequence: TGCGCCAGCAGCCAAGGGTTCGGGAGGGGCAATCAGCCCCAGCATTTT.